A single sample is the source of the 3 T cell receptor beta chains below, sequenced in a study of technical replicates of blood from a handful of donors. Measured with immunoSEQ multiplex PCR; TCRdb has only the in-frame clones, and not every one. Among tens of thousands of clones listed, roughly 94% were seen once. What was sequenced was T cells isolated from PBMCs. These receptors all stem from a human donor in good health.

The chain uses TRBV4-1 and TRBJ1-5; D is perhaps TRBD1 (6 bases). The CDR3 length is 16 residues. The germline CDR1 and CDR2 sequences are MGHRA and YSYEKL. The V end was cut by 4 bases, the J end by 1 base, with 14 bases between. CDR3 in DNA: TGCGCCAGCAGCCTAGGACCCCAGGGGAGCAATCAGCCCCAGCATTTT. Its translation: CASSLGPQGSNQPQHF.

V is TRBV5-8 and J is TRBJ1-1; weak D call: TRBD1 (5 bases). CDR3 size: 15 residues. V lost 0 bases and J 0 bases, leaving 9 bases between the germline ends. The germline V gene has CDR1 SGHTS and CDR2 YDEGEE. The DNA of the CDR3 is TGTGCCAGCAGCTTGGTCAGGGTTATGAACACTGAAGCTTTCTTT. Its protein product is CASSLVRVMNTEAFF.

V usage is TRBV4-1 and J usage is TRBJ2-3; D may be TRBD2 (6 bases). This CDR3 is 17 amino acids long. Germline CDR1 is MGHRA and CDR2 is YSYEKL. The V end was cut by 6 bases, the J end by 6 bases, with 25 bases between. The CDR3 protein is CASRTFTSSTGRDTQYF. The CDR3 nucleotides are TGCGCCAGCAGAACATTTACTAGCTCAACCGGAAGGGATACGCAGTATTTT.